This TCR beta chain was captured by sequencing in a study of blood T cells in healthy people across ages. Of note for this clonotype: The antigen remains undetermined.

Individuals who donated were healthy Caucasians from Russia aged roughly 6 to 100. Study conclusions and caveats: Greater diversity and more naive CD4+ cells were seen in long-lived donors than in aged donors.

It was with a sample-barcoded 5' primer and a J-beta primer mix that a second PCR of roughly 6 to 11 cycles was run. TCRdb itself ran the 5' RACE reads through MiXCR, one entry per CDR3 protein. The table records around 940,000 distinct CDR3 sequences, approximately 50% of them present only once. The CDR3 sequence is 15 residues long. Trimming pared 2 bases from V and 3 bases from J, leaving 14 bases between. From germline, CDR1 is SNHLY and CDR2 FYNNEI. The gene calls are TRBV2 and TRBJ2-7, with D possibly matching TRBD2 (5 bases). The receptor's source is a woman aged 60-75 years in good health. The sequenced material came from blood. As DNA, the CDR3 is TGTGCCAGCAGTGAATGGCGAGGGATTCGCTACGAGCAGTACTTC. Translating gives CASSEWRGIRYEQYF.